This T cell receptor beta chain was recovered during a study of T cells in localized non-small cell lung cancer. The study, taken as a whole, reports: Paired adjacent lung recovered a median about 61 of the top 100 tumor clones.

Note on this clone: What it binds is unknown.

V dropped 6 bases and J dropped 7 bases, with 15 bases sitting between them. Per the germline V gene, CDR1 is MGHDK and CDR2 is SYGVNS. The CDR3 is 13 amino acids. Clones were sequenced by immunoSEQ multiplex PCR, and TCRdb holds only the in-frame ones, with some missing. The sample includes approximately 20,000 clones, approximately 83% of them seen just once. The source was peripheral blood, collected before any cancer treatment. V is TRBV25-1 and J is TRBJ1-2; D not resolved. The clonotype originates from a man aged 40 to 70 with stage I lung adenocarcinoma. CDR3 coding DNA: TGTGCCAGCAGCCAAGGTAAAGGAGGTGGCTACACCTTC. This translates into CASSQGKGGGYTF.